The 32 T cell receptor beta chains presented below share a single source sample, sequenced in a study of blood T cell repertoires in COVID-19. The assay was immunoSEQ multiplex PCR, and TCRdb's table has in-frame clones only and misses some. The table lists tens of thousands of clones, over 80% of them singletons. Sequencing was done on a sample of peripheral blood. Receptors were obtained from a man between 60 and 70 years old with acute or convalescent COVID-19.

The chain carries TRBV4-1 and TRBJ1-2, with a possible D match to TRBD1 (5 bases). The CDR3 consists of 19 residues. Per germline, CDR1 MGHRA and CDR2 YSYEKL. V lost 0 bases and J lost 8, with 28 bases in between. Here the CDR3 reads CASSQEMARQVRGTRGYTF. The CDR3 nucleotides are TGCGCCAGCAGCCAAGAAATGGCCCGTCAGGTGCGGGGGACGAGGGGCTACACCTTC.

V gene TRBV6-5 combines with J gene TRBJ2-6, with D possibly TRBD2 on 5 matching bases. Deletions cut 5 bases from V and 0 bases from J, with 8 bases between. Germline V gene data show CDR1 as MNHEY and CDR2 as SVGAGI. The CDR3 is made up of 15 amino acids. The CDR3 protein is CASSQRRSGANVLTF. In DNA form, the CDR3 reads TGTGCCAGCAGTCAGCGGCGCTCTGGGGCCAACGTCCTGACTTTC.

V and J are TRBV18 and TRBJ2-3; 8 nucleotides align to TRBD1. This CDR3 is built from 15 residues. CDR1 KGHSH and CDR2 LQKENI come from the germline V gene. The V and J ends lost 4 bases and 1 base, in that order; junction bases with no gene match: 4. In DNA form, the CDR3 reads TGTGCCAGCTCACTGGGACAGGCTGGCACAGATACGCAGTATTTT. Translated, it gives CASSLGQAGTDTQYF.

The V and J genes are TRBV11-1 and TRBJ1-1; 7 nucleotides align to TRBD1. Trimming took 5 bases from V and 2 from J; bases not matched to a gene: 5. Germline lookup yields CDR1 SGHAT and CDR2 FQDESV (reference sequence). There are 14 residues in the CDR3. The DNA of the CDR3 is TGTGCCAGCAGCCCCGGGACAGCCAACACTGAAGCTTTCTTT. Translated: CASSPGTANTEAFF.

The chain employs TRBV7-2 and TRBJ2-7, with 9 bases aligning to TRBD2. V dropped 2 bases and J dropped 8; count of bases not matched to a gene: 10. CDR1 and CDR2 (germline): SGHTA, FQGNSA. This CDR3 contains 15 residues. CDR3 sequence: CASSLLAGPPGQQYF. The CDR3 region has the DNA TGTGCCAGCAGCTTACTAGCGGGGCCCCCCGGGCAGCAGTACTTC.

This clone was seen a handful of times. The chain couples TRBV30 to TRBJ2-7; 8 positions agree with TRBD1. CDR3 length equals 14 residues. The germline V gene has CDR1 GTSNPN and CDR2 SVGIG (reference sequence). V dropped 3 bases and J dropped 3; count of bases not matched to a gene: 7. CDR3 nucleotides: TGTGCCTGGAGGCGGACAGGGATAATCTACGAGCAGTACTTC. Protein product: CAWRRTGIIYEQYF. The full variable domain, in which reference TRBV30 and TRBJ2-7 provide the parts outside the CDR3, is SQTIHQWPATLVQPVGSPLSLECTVEGTSNPNLYWYRQAAGRGLQLLFYSVGIGQISSEVPQNLSASRPQDRQFILSSKKLLLSDSGFYLCAWRRTGIIYEQYFGPGTRLTVT.

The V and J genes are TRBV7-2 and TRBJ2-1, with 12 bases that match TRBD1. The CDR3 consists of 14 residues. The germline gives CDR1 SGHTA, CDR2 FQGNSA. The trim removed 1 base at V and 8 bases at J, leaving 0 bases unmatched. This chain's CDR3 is CASSLGDRGHEQFF. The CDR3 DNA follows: TGTGCCAGCAGCTTAGGGGACAGGGGGCATGAGCAGTTCTTC. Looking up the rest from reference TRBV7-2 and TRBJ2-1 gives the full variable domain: GAGVSQSPSNKVTEKGKDVELRCDPISGHTALYWYRQSLGQGLEFLIYFQGNSAPDKSGLPSDRFSAERTGGSVSTLTIQRTQQEDSAVYLCASSLGDRGHEQFFGPGTRLTVL.

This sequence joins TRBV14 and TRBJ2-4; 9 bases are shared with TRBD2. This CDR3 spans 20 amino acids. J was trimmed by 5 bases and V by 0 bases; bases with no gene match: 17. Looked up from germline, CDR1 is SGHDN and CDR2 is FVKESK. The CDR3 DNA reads TGTGCCAGCAGCCAAGATTTATTAGGATCTGGCGGGAGGGCCCAAAACATTCAGTACTTC. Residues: CASSQDLLGSGGRAQNIQYF.

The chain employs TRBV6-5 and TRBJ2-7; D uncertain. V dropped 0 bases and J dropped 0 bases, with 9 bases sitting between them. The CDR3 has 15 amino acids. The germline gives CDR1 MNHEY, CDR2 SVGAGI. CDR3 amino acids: CASSYSRGTSYEQYF. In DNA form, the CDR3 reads TGTGCCAGCAGTTACTCCCGAGGTACCTCCTACGAGCAGTACTTC.

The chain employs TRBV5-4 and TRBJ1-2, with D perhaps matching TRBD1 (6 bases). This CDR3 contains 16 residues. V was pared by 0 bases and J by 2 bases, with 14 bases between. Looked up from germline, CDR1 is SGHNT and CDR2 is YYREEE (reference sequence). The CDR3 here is CASSLDVGTYNYGYTF. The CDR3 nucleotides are TGTGCCAGCAGCTTGGACGTCGGGACATACAACTATGGCTACACCTTC.

CDR3 loop: CASSFSRDSGNTIYF. In nucleotides, the CDR3 is TGTGCCAGCAGTTTTTCCAGGGACTCTGGAAACACCATATATTTT. This chain connects TRBV27 to TRBJ1-3; D perhaps matches TRBD1 (5 bases). From germline, CDR1 is MNHEY and CDR2 SMNVEV (reference sequence). The ends were cut back, 3 bases at V and 0 bases at J, with 9 bases in the middle. This CDR3 comprises 15 residues.

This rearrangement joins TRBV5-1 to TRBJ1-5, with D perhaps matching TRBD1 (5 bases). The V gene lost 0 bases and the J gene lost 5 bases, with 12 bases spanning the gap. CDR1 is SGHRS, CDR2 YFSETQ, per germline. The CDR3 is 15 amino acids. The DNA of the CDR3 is TGCGCCAGCAGCTTGGGCCAGGGAAGGGATCAGCCCCAGCATTTT. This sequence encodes CASSLGQGRDQPQHF.

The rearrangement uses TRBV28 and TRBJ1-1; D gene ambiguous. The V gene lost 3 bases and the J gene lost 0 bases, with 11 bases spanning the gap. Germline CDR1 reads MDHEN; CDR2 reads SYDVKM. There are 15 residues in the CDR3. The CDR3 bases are TGTGCCAGCAGTTTCATCCCGGGGTTGAACACTGAAGCTTTCTTT. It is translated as CASSFIPGLNTEAFF. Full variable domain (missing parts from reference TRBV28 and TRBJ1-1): DVKVTQSSRYLVKRTGEKVFLECVQDMDHENMFWYRQDPGLGLRLIYFSYDVKMKEKGDIPEGYSVSREKKERFSLILESASTNQTSMYLCASSFIPGLNTEAFFGQGTRLTVV.

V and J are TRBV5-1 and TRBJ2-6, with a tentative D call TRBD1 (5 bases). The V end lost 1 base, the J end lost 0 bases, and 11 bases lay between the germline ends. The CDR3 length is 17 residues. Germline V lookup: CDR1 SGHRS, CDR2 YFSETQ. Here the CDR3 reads CASSLRQSVSGANVLTF. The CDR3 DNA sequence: TGCGCCAGCAGCTTGCGACAGTCAGTCTCTGGGGCCAACGTCCTGACTTTC. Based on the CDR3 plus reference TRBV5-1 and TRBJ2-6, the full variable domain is KAGVTQTPRYLIKTRGQQVTLSCSPISGHRSVSWYQQTPGQGLQFLFEYFSETQRNKGNFPGRFSGRQFSNSRSEMNVSTLELGDSALYLCASSLRQSVSGANVLTFGAGSRLTVL.

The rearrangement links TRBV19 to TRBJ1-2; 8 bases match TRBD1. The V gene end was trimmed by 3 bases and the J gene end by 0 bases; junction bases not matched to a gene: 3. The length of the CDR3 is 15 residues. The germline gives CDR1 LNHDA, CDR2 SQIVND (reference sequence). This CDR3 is CASSMGDRPNYGYTF. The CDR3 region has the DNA TGTGCCAGTAGTATGGGGGACAGGCCTAACTATGGCTACACCTTC. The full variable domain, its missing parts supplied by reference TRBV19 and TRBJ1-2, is DGGITQSPKYLFRKEGQNVTLSCEQNLNHDAMYWYRQDPGQGLRLIYYSQIVNDFQKGDIAEGYSVSREKKESFPLTVTSAQKNPTAFYLCASSMGDRPNYGYTFGSGTRLTVV.

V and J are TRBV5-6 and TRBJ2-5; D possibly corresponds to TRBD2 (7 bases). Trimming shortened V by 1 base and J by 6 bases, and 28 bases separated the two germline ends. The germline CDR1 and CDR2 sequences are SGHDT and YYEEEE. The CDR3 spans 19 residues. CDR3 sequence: CASSLFEALPRGGPKTQYF. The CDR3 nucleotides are TGTGCCAGCAGCTTGTTCGAGGCATTACCAAGGGGGGGCCCCAAGACCCAGTACTTC.

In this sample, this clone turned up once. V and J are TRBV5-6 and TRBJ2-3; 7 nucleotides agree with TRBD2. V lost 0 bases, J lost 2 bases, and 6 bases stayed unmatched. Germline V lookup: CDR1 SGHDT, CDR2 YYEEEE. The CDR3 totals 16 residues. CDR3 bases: TGTGCCAGCAGCTTGGGGGGGGGTTTTCTCACAGATACGCAGTATTTT. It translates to CASSLGGGFLTDTQYF.

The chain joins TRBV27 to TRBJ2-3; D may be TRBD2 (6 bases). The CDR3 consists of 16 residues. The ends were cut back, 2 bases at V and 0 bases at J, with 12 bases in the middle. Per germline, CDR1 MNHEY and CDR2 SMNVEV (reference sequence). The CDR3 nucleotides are TGTGCCAGCAGTTTAGGAGGGGTCCCTAGCACAGATACGCAGTATTTT. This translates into CASSLGGVPSTDTQYF.

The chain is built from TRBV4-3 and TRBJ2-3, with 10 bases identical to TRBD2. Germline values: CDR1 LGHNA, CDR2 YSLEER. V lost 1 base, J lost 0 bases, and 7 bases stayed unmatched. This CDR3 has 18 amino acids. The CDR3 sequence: CASSQGPRTSGSTDTQYF. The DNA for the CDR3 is TGCGCCAGCAGCCAAGGTCCCCGGACTAGCGGTAGCACAGATACGCAGTATTTT.

The CDR3 loop is CAISDSDRALREAFF. CDR3 sequence (DNA): TGTGCCATCAGTGATTCCGACAGGGCTTTGCGGGAAGCTTTCTTT. The chain has TRBV10-3 and TRBJ1-1; 7 bases fit TRBD1. J gave up 8 bases and V 3 bases, and 12 bases lay outside the gene matches. The V gene's germline CDR1 is ENHRY and CDR2 SYGVKD. This CDR3 spans 15 amino acids.

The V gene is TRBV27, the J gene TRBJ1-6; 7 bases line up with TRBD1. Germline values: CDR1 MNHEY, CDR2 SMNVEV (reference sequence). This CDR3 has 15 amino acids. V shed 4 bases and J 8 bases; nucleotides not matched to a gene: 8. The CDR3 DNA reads TGTGCCAGCAGTTCATCGACAGGGTCTTATTCACCCCTCCACTTT. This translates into CASSSSTGSYSPLHF.

Here the CDR3 reads CASSWANEQFF. In DNA form, the CDR3 reads TGTGCCAGCAGTTGGGCCAATGAGCAGTTCTTC. This chain connects TRBV12-3 or TRBV12-4 to TRBJ2-1; no clear D gene. Trimming shortened V by 4 bases and J by 6 bases, and 4 bases separated the two germline ends. The CDR3 contains 11 residues.

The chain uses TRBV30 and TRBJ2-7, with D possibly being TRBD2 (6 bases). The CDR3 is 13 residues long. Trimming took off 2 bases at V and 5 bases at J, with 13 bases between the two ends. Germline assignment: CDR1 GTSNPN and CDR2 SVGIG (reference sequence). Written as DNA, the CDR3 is TGTGCCTGGAGTACGGGAGATGGGGACGAGCAGTACTTC. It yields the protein CAWSTGDGDEQYF.

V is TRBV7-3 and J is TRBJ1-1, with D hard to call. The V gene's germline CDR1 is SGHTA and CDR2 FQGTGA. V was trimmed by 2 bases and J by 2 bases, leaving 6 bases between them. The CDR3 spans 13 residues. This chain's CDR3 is CASSLSHNTEAFF. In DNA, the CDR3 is TGTGCCAGCAGCTTATCACACAACACTGAAGCTTTCTTT. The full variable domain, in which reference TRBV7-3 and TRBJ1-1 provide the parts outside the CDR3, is GAGVSQTPSNKVTEKGKYVELRCDPISGHTALYWYRQSLGQGPEFLIYFQGTGAADDSGLPNDRFFAVRPEGSVSTLKIQRTERGDSAVYLCASSLSHNTEAFFGQGTRLTVV.

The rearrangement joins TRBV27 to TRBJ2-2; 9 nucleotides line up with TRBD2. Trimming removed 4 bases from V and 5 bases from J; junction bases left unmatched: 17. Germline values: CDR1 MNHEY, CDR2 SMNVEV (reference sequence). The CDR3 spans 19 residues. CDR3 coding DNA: TGTGCCAGCAGTTCCCTCCCCGGGGCTAGCGGGATTTCGACCGGGGAGCTGTTTTTT. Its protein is CASSSLPGASGISTGELFF.

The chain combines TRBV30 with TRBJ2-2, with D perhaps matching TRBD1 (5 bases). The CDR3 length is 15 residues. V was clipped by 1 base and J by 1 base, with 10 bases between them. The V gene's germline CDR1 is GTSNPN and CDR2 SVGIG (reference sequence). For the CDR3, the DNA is TGTGCCTGGAGTGCGGACAAGATGAACACCGGGGAGCTGTTTTTT. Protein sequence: CAWSADKMNTGELFF.

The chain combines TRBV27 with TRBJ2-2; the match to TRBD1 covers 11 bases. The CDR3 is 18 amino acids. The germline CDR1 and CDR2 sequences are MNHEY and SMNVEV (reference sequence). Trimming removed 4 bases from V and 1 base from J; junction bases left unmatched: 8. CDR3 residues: CASSSWDRGLKNTGELFF. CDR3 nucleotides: TGTGCCAGCAGTTCCTGGGACAGGGGGTTGAAGAACACCGGGGAGCTGTTTTTT.

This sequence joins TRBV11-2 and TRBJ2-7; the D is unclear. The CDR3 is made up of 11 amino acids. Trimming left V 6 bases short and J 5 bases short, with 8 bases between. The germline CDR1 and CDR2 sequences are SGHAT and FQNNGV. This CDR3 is CASSVSDEQYF. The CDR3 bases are TGTGCCAGCAGTGTATCCGACGAGCAGTACTTC.

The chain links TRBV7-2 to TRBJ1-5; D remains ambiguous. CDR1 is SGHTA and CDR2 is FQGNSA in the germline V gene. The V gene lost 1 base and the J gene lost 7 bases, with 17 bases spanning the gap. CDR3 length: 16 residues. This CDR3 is CASSLGGEGMGQPQHF. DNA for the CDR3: TGTGCCAGCAGCTTAGGCGGGGAAGGGATGGGACAGCCCCAGCATTTT. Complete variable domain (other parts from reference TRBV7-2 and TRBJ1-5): GAGVSQSPSNKVTEKGKDVELRCDPISGHTALYWYRQSLGQGLEFLIYFQGNSAPDKSGLPSDRFSAERTGGSVSTLTIQRTQQEDSAVYLCASSLGGEGMGQPQHFGDGTRLSIL.

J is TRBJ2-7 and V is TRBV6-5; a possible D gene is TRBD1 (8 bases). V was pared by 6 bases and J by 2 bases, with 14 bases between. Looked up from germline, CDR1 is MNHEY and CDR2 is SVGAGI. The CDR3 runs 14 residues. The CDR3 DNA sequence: TGTGCCAGCAGGATACAGGGGGGGACCTACGAGCAGTACTTC. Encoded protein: CASRIQGGTYEQYF.

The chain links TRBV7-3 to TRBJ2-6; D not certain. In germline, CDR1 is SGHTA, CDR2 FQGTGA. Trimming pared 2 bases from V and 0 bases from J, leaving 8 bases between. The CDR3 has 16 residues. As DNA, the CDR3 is TGTGCCAGCAGCTTACTCCAGGACTCTGGGGCCAACGTCCTGACTTTC. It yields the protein CASSLLQDSGANVLTF.

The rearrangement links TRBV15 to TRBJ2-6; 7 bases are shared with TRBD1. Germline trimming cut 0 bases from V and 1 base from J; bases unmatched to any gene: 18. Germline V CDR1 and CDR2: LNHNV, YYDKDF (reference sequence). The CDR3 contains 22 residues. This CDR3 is CATSRDPPSLRGRGSGANVLTF. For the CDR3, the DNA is TGTGCCACCAGCAGAGATCCCCCTTCTCTGAGGGGGCGCGGGTCTGGGGCCAACGTCCTGACTTTC. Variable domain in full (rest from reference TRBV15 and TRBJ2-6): DAMVIQNPRYQVTQFGKPVTLSCSQTLNHNVMYWYQQKSSQAPKLLFHYYDKDFNNEADTPDNFQSRRPNTSFCFLDIRSPGLGDTAMYLCATSRDPPSLRGRGSGANVLTFGAGSRLTVL.